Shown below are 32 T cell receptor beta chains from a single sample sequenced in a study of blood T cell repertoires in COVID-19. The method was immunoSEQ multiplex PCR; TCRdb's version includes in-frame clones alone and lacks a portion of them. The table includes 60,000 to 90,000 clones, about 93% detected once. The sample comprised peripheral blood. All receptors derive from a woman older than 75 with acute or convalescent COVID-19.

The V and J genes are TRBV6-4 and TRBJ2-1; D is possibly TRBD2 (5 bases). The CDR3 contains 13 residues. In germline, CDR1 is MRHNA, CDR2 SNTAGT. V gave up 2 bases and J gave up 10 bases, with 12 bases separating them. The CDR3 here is CASSDTLPGEQFF. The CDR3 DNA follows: TGTGCCAGCAGTGACACCTTGCCGGGAGAGCAGTTCTTC.

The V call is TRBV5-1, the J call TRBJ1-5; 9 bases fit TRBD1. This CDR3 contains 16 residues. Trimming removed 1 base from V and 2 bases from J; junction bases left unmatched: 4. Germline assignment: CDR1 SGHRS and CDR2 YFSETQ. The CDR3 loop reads CASSLSGDRGNQPQHF. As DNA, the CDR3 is TGCGCCAGCAGCTTGTCGGGGGACAGGGGCAATCAGCCCCAGCATTTT.

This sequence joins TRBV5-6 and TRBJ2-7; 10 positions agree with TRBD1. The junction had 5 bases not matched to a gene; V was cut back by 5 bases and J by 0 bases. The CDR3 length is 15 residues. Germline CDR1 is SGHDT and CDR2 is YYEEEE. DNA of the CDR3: TGTGCCAGCAGACCCGGGACAGGGGCCTCCTACGAGCAGTACTTC. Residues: CASRPGTGASYEQYF.

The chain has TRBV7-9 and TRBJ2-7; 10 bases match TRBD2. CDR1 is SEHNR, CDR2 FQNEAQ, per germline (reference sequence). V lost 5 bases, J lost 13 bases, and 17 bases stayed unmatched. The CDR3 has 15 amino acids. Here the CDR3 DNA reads TGTGCCAGCAGCCCTAGCCTAGCGGGAGACGGGCTGATTTACTTC. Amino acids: CASSPSLAGDGLIYF.

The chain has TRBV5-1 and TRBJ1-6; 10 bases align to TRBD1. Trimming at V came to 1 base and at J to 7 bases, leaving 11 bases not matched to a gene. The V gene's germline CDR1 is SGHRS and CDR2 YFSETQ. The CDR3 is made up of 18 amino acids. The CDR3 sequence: CASSLYPGTGVGNSPLHF. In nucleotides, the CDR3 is TGCGCCAGCAGCTTGTATCCCGGGACAGGGGTAGGGAATTCACCCCTCCACTTT.

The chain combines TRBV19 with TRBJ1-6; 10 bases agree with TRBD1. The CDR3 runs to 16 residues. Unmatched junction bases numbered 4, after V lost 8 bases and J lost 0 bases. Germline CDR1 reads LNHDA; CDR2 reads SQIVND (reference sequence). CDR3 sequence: CASRTGGFSYNSPLHF. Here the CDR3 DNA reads TGTGCCAGTCGGACAGGGGGATTCTCCTATAATTCACCCCTCCACTTT.

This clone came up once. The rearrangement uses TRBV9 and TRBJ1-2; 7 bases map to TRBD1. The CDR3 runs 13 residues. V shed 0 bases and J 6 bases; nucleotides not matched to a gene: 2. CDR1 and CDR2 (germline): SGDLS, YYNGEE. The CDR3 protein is CASSVGQGNGYTF. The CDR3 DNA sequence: TGTGCCAGCAGCGTAGGACAGGGCAATGGCTACACCTTC.

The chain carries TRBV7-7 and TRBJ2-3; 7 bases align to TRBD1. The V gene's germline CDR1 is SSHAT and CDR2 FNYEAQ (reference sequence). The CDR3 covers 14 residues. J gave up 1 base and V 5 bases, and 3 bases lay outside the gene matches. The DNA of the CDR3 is TGTGCCAGCAGCCACGGGACAGGCACAGATACGCAGTATTTT. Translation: CASSHGTGTDTQYF.

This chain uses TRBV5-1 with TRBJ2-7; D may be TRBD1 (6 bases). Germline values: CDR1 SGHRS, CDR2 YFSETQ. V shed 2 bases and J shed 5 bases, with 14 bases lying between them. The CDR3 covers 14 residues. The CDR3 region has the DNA TGCGCCAGCAGCTTATCTGGCAGGGGAAACGAGCAGTACTTC. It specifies CASSLSGRGNEQYF.

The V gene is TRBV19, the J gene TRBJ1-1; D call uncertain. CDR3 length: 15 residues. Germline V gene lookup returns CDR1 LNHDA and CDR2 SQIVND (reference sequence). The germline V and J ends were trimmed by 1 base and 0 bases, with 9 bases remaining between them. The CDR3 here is CASSIVGELNTEAFF. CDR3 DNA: TGTGCCAGTAGTATAGTCGGGGAGTTGAACACTGAAGCTTTCTTT.

Written as DNA, the CDR3 is TGTGCCAGCTCTGACAGGGTTGGAGAAAAACTGTTTTTT. It encodes CASSDRVGEKLFF. The chain links TRBV6-5 to TRBJ1-4, with TRBD1 matching 7 bases. The V segment lost 8 bases and the J segment 8 bases; nucleotides outside the gene matches: 8. Germline V gives CDR1 MNHEY, CDR2 SVGAGI. CDR3 length: 13 amino acids.

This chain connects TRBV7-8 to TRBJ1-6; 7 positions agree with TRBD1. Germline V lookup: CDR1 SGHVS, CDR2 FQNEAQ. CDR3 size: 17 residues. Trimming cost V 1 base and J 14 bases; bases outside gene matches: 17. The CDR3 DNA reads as TGTGCCAGCAGCTTAGTTGTCCTCACAGGGGCCCCATTGGCCCTCCACTTT. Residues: CASSLVVLTGAPLALHF.

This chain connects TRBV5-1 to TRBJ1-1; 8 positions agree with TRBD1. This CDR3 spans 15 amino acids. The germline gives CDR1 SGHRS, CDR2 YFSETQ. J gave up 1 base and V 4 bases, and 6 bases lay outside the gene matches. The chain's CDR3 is CASSPWTGRNTEAFF. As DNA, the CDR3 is TGCGCCAGCAGCCCGTGGACAGGGAGGAACACTGAAGCTTTCTTT.

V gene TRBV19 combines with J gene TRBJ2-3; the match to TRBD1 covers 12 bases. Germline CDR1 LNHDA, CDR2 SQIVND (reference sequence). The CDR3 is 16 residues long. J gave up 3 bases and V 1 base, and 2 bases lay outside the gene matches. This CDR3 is CASSIGDRGRTDTQYF. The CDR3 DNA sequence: TGTGCCAGTAGTATAGGGGACAGGGGGCGGACAGATACGCAGTATTTT.

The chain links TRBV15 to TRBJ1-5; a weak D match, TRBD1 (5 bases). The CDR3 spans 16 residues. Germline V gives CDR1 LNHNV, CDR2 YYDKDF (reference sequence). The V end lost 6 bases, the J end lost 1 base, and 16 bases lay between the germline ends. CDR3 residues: CATRALGGASNQPQHF. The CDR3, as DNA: TGTGCCACCAGGGCTCTAGGAGGGGCGAGCAATCAGCCCCAGCATTTT.

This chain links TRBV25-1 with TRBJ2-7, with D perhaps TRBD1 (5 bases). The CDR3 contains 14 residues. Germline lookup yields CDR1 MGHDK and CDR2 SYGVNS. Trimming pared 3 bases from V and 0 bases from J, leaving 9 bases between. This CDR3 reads CASSEDTISYEQYF. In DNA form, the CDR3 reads TGTGCCAGCAGTGAGGACACCATCTCCTACGAGCAGTACTTC.

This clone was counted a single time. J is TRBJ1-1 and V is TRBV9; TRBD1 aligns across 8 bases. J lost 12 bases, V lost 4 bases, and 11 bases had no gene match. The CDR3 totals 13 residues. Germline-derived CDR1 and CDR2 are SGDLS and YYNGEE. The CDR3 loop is CASSQRTGNAPFF. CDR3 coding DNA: TGTGCCAGCAGCCAAAGGACAGGGAATGCCCCTTTCTTT.

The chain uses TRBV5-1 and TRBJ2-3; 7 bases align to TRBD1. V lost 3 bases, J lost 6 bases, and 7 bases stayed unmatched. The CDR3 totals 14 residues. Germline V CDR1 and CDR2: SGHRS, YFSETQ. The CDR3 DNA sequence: TGCGCCAGCAGCTCGGGGACAGTTTTGGATACGCAGTATTTT. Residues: CASSSGTVLDTQYF.

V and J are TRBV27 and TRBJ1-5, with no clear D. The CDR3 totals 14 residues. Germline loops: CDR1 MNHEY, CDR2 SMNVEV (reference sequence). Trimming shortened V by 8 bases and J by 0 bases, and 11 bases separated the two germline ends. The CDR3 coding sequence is TGTGCCAGCGGCCCGGGGAGTAGCAATCAGCCCCAGCATTTT. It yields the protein CASGPGSSNQPQHF.

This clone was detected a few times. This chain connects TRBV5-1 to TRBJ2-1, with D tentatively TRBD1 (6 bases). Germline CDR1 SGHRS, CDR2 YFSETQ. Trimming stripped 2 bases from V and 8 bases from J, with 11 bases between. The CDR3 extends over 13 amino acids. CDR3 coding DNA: TGCGCCAGCAGCTTAACAGGGCGGGATGAGCAGTTCTTC. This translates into CASSLTGRDEQFF.

The CDR3 region is CASRTGTSGFTEQFF. DNA of the CDR3: TGTGCCAGCAGAACCGGGACTAGCGGGTTCACGGAGCAGTTCTTC. V usage is TRBV7-6 and J usage is TRBJ2-1; 12 bases are shared with TRBD2. V gave up 6 bases and J gave up 10 bases; unmatched junction bases: 10. Germline V lookup: CDR1 SGHVS, CDR2 FNYEAQ. CDR3 size: 15 residues.

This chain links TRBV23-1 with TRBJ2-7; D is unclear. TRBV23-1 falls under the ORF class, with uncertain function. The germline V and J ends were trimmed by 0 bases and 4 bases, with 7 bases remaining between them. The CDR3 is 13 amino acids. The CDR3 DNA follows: TGCGCCAGCAGTCAATCGCGCATTTACGAGCAGTACTTC. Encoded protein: CASSQSRIYEQYF.

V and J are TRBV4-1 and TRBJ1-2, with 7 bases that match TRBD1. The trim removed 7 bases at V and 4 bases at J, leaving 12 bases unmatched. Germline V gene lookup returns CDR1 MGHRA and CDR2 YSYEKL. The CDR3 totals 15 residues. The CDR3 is CASTRGPGQFYGYTF. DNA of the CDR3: TGCGCCAGCACCAGGGGTCCGGGACAGTTCTATGGCTACACCTTC.

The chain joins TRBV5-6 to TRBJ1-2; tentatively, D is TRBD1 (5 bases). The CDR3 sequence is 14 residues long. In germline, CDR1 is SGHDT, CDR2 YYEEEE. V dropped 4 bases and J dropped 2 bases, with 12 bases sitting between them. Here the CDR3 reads CASSRSGGNYGYTF. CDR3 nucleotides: TGTGCCAGCAGCCGCTCGGGGGGAAACTATGGCTACACCTTC.

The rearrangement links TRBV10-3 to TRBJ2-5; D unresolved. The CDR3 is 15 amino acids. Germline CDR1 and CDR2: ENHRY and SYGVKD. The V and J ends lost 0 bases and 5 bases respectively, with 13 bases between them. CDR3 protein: CAISESLASGETQYF. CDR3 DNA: TGTGCCATCAGTGAGTCCTTAGCCTCTGGGGAGACCCAGTACTTC.

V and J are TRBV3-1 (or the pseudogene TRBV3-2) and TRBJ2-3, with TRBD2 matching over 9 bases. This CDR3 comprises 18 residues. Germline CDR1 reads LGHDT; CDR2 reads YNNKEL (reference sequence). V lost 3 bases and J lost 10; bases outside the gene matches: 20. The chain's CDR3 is CASSHDLWASGESNSQYF. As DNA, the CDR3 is TGTGCCAGCAGCCATGATCTATGGGCTAGCGGGGAGAGCAATTCGCAGTATTTT.

CDR3 residues: CASSLAGRARSNYGYTF. The CDR3 DNA follows: TGTGCCAGCAGCTTAGCAGGCAGGGCTCGTAGTAACTATGGCTACACCTTC. The J gene is TRBJ1-2, the V gene TRBV11-2; tentative D call: TRBD1 (5 bases). This CDR3 comprises 17 residues. Germline CDR1 reads SGHAT; CDR2 reads FQNNGV. Trimming took 1 base from V and 1 from J, leaving 16 bases between them.

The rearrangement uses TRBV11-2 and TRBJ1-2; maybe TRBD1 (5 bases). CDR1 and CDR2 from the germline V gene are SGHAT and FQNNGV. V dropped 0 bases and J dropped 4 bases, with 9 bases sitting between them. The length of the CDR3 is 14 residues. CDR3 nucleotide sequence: TGTGCCAGCAGCTTAGATCAGGGAACCTATGGCTACACCTTC. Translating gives CASSLDQGTYGYTF.

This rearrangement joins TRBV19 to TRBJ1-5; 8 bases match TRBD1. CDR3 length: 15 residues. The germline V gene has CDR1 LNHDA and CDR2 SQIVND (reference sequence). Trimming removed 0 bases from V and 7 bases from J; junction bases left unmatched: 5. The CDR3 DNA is TGTGCCAGTAGTATAGATTGGACAGGGAGGCAGCCCCAGCATTTT. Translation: CASSIDWTGRQPQHF. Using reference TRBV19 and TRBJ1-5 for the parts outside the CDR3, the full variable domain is DGGITQSPKYLFRKEGQNVTLSCEQNLNHDAMYWYRQDPGQGLRLIYYSQIVNDFQKGDIAEGYSVSREKKESFPLTVTSAQKNPTAFYLCASSIDWTGRQPQHFGDGTRLSIL.

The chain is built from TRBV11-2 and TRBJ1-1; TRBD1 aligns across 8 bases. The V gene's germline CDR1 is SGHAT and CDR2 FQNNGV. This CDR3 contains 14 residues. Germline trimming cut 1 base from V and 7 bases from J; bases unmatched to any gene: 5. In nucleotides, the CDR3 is TGTGCCAGCAGCTTAGGGACAGGGTGGGGTGAAGCTTTCTTT. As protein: CASSLGTGWGEAFF.

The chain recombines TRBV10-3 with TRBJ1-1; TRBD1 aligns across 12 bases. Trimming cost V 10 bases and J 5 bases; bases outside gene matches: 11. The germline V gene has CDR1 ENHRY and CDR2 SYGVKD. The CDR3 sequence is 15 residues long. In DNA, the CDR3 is TGTGCCACCATCGGGACAGGGGGCCGGGGGACTGAAGCTTTCTTT. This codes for CATIGTGGRGTEAFF.

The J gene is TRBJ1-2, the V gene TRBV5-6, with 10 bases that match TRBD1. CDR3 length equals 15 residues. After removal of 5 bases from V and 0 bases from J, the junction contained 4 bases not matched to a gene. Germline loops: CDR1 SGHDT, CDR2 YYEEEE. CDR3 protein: CASSYGTGANYGYTF. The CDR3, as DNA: TGTGCCAGCAGTTATGGGACAGGGGCTAACTATGGCTACACCTTC.